The present T cell receptor (beta chain) was sequenced within a study of CD8 T cell repertoires and HIV-1 epitope variants. Across the whole study: Twenty-five autologous and known Gag and Nef epitope variant peptides each stimulated T cells separately. Equal numbers of autologous T cell-negative cells presented antigen to enriched T cells.

The CDR3 covers 13 residues. Looked up from germline, CDR1 is MNHNS and CDR2 is SASEGT. The junction had 5 bases not matched to a gene; V was cut back by 11 bases and J by 2 bases. Method: immunoSEQ multiplex PCR; TCRdb's copy keeps in-frame clones and lacks some. The sample has roughly 5,900 clones, 60% to 70% seen once; the top ten hold roughly 45%. Points on this clone: Its antigen is still unknown.

The rearrangement links TRBV6-1 to TRBJ1-3; TRBD1 matches 8 bases. This clonotype originated in a male donor with HIV. The sequenced sample consisted of cultured CD8+ T cells derived from PBMCs. The CDR3 sequence: CAALTGAGNTIYF. Written as DNA, the CDR3 is TGTGCCGCCTTGACAGGGGCTGGAAACACCATATATTTT.